The TCR beta chain described here comes from a study of Ad26.COV2.S vaccination and SARS-CoV-2 variants. Study results and limitations: Considerable breadth of spike-specific CD8+ and CD4+ T cell responses has reportedly been documented following vaccination.

As concerns this clone: No antigen is known for it.

Sequencing was performed with immunoSEQ multiplex PCR; in TCRdb, only in-frame clones are kept and a portion is missing. The table lists about 440,000 clones, about 90% of them singletons. The CDR3 consists of 15 residues. Germline trimming cut 2 bases from V and 8 bases from J; bases unmatched to any gene: 6. Germline loops: CDR1 MNHEY, CDR2 SVGAGI. Treatment specified: some 19 received Ad26.COV2.S at low or high dose, single or two shots; several received placebo; per-sample allocation not given. After the first vaccine or placebo injection, samples were drawn on day 63. This sample comprised peripheral blood, obtained in a trial of Ad26.COV2.S vaccine versus placebo. This TCR came from a person aged 18-60 years who received the Ad26.COV2.S COVID-19 vaccine or a placebo. J is TRBJ1-6 and V is TRBV6-5; 7 nucleotides line up with TRBD1. DNA for the CDR3: TGTGCCAGCAGTTACCGACAGGGCCTCCATTCACCCCTCCACTTT. It translates to CASSYRQGLHSPLHF.